This T cell receptor beta chain was documented in a study of T-cell reconstitution after alpha-beta-depleted transplantation in children. Germline values: CDR1 SQVTM, CDR2 ANQGSEA. V shed 7 bases and J shed 6 bases, with 15 bases lying between them. The CDR3 has 12 residues. General observations from the study: Reportedly, only several hundred clones from non-depleted graft cells drove alpha-beta T-cell counts at about two months. It was newly produced T cells that mostly accounted for T-cell counts and diversity one year after transplant.

Unique molecular identifiers tagged the TCRbeta library. TCRdb reanalysed the PCR reads using MiXCR and keeps one entry per CDR3 protein. The data contain about 830,000 distinct CDR3 sequences, under 20% of them singletons. In its sample, this clonotype was seen many times. The antigen remains undetermined. The J gene is TRBJ1-2, the V gene TRBV29-1, with a possible D match to TRBD1 (6 bases). The material sequenced was PBMCs, mostly from graft donor cells, taken 360 days after TCRalphabeta/CD19-depleted stem cell transplant. This TCR came from a male patient younger than 18 who had a stem cell transplant for acute lymphoblastic leukemia, so the T cells may come from the graft donor. CDR3 bases: TGCAGCGCGAGATGGGGGGCCCATGGCTACACCTTC. Its protein product is CSARWGAHGYTF.